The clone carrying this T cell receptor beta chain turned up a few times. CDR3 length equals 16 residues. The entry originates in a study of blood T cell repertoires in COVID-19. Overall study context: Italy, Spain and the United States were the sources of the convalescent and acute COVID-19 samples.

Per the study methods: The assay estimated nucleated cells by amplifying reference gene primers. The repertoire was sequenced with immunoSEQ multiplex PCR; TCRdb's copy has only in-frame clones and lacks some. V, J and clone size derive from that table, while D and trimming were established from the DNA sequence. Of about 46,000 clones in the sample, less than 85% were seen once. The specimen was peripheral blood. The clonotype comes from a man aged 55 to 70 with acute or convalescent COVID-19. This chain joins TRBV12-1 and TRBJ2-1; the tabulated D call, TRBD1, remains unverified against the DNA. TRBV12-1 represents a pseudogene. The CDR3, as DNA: TGTGCCAGCAGCCCCACTACGGGACAGGGCAAGAATGAGCAGTTCTTC. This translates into CASSPTTGQGKNEQFF.